The clone carrying this T cell receptor (beta chain) came up many times. Its target is not known. The sample belongs to a study of breast tumors, draining lymph nodes, adjacent tissues. The ends were cut back, 1 base at V and 1 base at J, with 10 bases in the middle. Germline CDR1 DFQATT, CDR2 SNEGSKA (reference sequence). The CDR3 has 15 amino acids. Study-wide results and caveats: Tumor repertoires ranked between lymph nodes and nontumor tissue in diversity, with V and J gene preferences. Most tumor T cells seemingly derive from lymph node, then expand in tumor. Luminal-like breast cancer showed significantly higher tumor–nontumor repertoire similarity than basal-like.

Samples came from axillary lymph nodes draining the breast cancer. TCRdb re-derived calls from the multiplex PCR reads in MiXCR, one entry per CDR3 protein. The data contain around 110,000 distinct CDR3 sequences, around 30% of them seen just once; the ten biggest clones take up approximately 5.3%. The source material was axillary lymph node tissue. This sequence was found in a female donor with breast cancer. Some clones in this sample may be carry-over from other donors' samples. The chain uses TRBV20-1 and TRBJ2-2; tentatively, D is TRBD1 (6 bases). The CDR3 loop reads CSARGLGGNTGELFF. The CDR3 nucleotides read TGCAGTGCTAGAGGGTTAGGGGGGAACACCGGGGAGCTGTTTTTT.